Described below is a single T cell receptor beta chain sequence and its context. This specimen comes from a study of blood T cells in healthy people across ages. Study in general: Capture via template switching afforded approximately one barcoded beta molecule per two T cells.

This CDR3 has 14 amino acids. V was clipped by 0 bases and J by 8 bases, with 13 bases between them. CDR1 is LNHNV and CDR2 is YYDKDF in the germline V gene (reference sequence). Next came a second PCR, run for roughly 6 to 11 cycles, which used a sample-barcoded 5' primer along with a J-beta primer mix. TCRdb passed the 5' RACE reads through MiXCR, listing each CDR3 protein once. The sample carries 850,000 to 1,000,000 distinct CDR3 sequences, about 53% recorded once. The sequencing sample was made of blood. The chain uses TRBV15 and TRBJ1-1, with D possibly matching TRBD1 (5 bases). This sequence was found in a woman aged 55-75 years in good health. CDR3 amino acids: CATSRDRHGGEAFF. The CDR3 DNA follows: TGTGCCACCAGCAGAGATCGGCACGGGGGGGAAGCTTTCTTT.